The entry below gives a single T cell receptor beta chain sequence along with its context. Its cognate antigen is unknown. The CDR3 spans 13 residues. Germline CDR1 SQVTM, CDR2 ANQGSEA. V was cut by 4 bases and J by 2 bases, with 9 bases left in between. This entry is derived from a study of CD8 T cells in Susac syndrome. Whole-study findings and limits: As the study acknowledged, the number of individuals who were part of its TCR sequencing and HLA analysis was relatively small.

Sequencing targeted TCR beta in T cells from blood (CD8+ and CD4+). TEMRA cells were enriched by FACS, while CD8+ and CD4+ T cells were obtained through a negative isolation that was performed magnetically. Reverse transcription of about 0.5 to 1 ug RNA used random hexamers. Multiplex PCR with immunoSEQ amplified the TCR beta CDR3 across 54 Vbeta and 13 Jbeta. MiXCR was run by TCRdb on the immunoSEQ multiplex PCR reads, yielding one entry per CDR3 protein. The sample lists 300,000 or so distinct CDR3 sequences; about 91% were seen once. Sample: CD4+ T cells from PBMCs. The chain combines TRBV29-1 with TRBJ1-3; D is uncertain. This sequence was found in a human donor with multiple sclerosis. This CDR3 reads CSVAPGPGNTIYF. For the CDR3, the DNA is TGCAGCGTTGCCCCAGGCCCTGGAAACACCATATATTTT.